Listed below are T cell receptor beta chains from one sample, sequenced in a study of T-cell reconstitution after alpha-beta-depleted transplantation in children. TCRdb re-called the PCR reads through MiXCR, storing one row per CDR3 protein. This table holds around 500,000 distinct CDR3 sequences, roughly an eighth found once. The source was PBMCs from the stem cell graft donor, collected from the stem cell graft. The receptor set was obtained from a human donor who donated a stem cell graft to a child with combined immunodeficiency. The CDR3 runs from the conserved cysteine through the conserved F or W. The order of the fields is D gene, clone size, J gene, V gene, CDR3 DNA, CDR3 protein. A D gene is named only where the DNA matches it firmly. Clone size is shown for a subset of rows, as once, few, many or a class of expanded clone.

>.|few|TRBJ2-2|TRBV25-1
TGTGCCAGCACGGGACACTTCTTGGGGGAGCTGTTTTTT
CASTGHFLGELFF
>.|many|TRBJ2-2|TRBV7-3
TGTGCCAGCAGCTTAATAGCGGCGAACACCGGGGAGCTGTTTTTT
CASSLIAANTGELFF
>TRBD1|few|TRBJ2-3|TRBV27
TGTGCCAGCAGTTTATGGACAGGGGGTGCAGATACGCAGTATTTT
CASSLWTGGADTQYF
>TRBD2|.|TRBJ2-4|TRBV6-2/TRBV6-3
TGTGCCAGCAGTTACCGCACGGGACTAGCGGGCAAAAACATTCAGTACTTC
CASSYRTGLAGKNIQYF
>TRBD1|.|TRBJ2-1|TRBV6-5
TGTGCCAGCAGGCTACGACAGGGACCCTACAATGAGCAGTTCTTC
CASRLRQGPYNEQFF
>TRBD2|.|TRBJ2-1|TRBV20-1
TGCAGTGCTAGGAGCGGGACTAGCGGGAGCAATGAGCAGTTCTTC
CSARSGTSGSNEQFF
>TRBD2|few|TRBJ2-1|TRBV12-3/TRBV12-4
TGTGCCAGCAGTTTAGTAGCGGGAGAGGCTCTCGAGCAGTTCTTC
CASSLVAGEALEQFF
>.|.|TRBJ2-4|TRBV18
TGTGCCAGCTCACCAGGGGGGACCCTAAACATTCAGTACTTC
CASSPGGTLNIQYF
>TRBD2|few|TRBJ2-3|TRBV11-2
TGTGCCAGCAGCAAGCGAGCGGGACTAGCGGGGGGGGGCACAGATACGCAGTATTTT
CASSKRAGLAGGGTDTQYF
>.|.|TRBJ2-2|TRBV29-1
TGCAGCGTTGGAGGGTGGGGCACCGGGGAGCTGTTTTTT
CSVGGWGTGELFF
>.|.|TRBJ1-2|TRBV30
TGTGCCTGGACCTCAAGACAGGACTATGGCTACACCTTC
CAWTSRQDYGYTF
>.|once|TRBJ2-7|TRBV7-6
TGTGCCAGCAGCTTAGGGCCACTTTCCTACGAGCAGTACTTC
CASSLGPLSYEQYF
>.|many|TRBJ2-3|TRBV6-1
TGTGCCAGCAAAAGTGATACGCAGTATTTT
CASKSDTQYF
>TRBD1|.|TRBJ2-1|TRBV4-3
TGCGCCAGCAGCCAGGACAGGGGATGGGGCAATGAGCAGTTCTTC
CASSQDRGWGNEQFF
>TRBD2|.|TRBJ2-1|TRBV30
TGTGCCTGGAGTGTATGGCGGGGGGGCAGGGTTGATGAGCAGTTCTTC
CAWSVWRGGRVDEQFF
>.|few|TRBJ2-5|TRBV20-1
TGCAGTGCTAGTAAGGAGGAGACCCAGTACTTC
CSASKEETQYF
>.|few|TRBJ2-7|TRBV7-2
TGTGCCAGCAGCTTTTTCGGGGTGATATACGAGCAGTACTTC
CASSFFGVIYEQYF
>.|many|TRBJ2-2|TRBV9
TGTGCCAGCAAGCAGAGAGCGAACACCGGGGAGCTGTTTTTT
CASKQRANTGELFF
>.|.|TRBJ1-6|TRBV6-5
TGTGCCAGCAGTTATCGGGGGAGCTCCTATAATTCACCCCTCCACTTT
CASSYRGSSYNSPLHF
>TRBD2|many|TRBJ2-3|TRBV24-1
TGTGCCACCAGGGGAGCGGGGGGCGGTGCAACAGATACGCAGTATTTT
CATRGAGGGATDTQYF
>.|few|TRBJ1-1|TRBV21-1
TGTGCCAGCAGAAAATCCTCAGGGATTGCGTCTTGTAACACTGAAGCTTTCTTT
CASRKSSGIASCNTEAFF
>TRBD2|few|TRBJ2-7|TRBV28
TGTGCCAGCAGTTTGACTAGCGGGGTCGAGCAGTACTTC
CASSLTSGVEQYF
>.|many|TRBJ1-3|TRBV29-1
TGCAGCGTTGACTGGTCAGGGTCGGGAAACACCATATATTTT
CSVDWSGSGNTIYF
>.|many|TRBJ2-1|TRBV29-1
TGCAGCGTTGATTACATCGAGCAGTTCTTC
CSVDYIEQFF
>.|few|TRBJ1-4|TRBV5-1
TGCGCCAGCAGTTCAGGACGGGGACTGTTTTTT
CASSSGRGLFF
>TRBD1|many|TRBJ1-1|TRBV4-3
TGCGCCAGCAGCCAAGGCCTCGGGACAGGTAGTGAAGCTTTCTTT
CASSQGLGTGSEAFF
>TRBD1|.|TRBJ1-1|TRBV5-1
TGCGCCAGCAGCTTCCGGGACAGGGGGCCGTGGAGCCCCCCCAACACTGAAGCTTTCTTT
CASSFRDRGPWSPPNTEAFF
>TRBD2|few|TRBJ2-7|TRBV7-3
TGTGCCAGCAGCTTAGGCGGGAGGGACTACGAGCAGTACTTC
CASSLGGRDYEQYF
>.|.|TRBJ2-3|TRBV2
TGTGCCAGCAGCCGGCAGGGGCTTGACACAGATACGCAGTATTTT
CASSRQGLDTDTQYF
>TRBD1|few|TRBJ2-5|TRBV20-1
TGCAGTAGGGGGCCCTCCCGAGAGACCCAGTACTTC
CSRGPSRETQYF
>.|few|TRBJ2-7|TRBV4-3
TGCGCCAGCAGCCAAGATCGGGAGTATAGCTACGAGCAGTACTTC
CASSQDREYSYEQYF
>TRBD2|.|TRBJ2-1|TRBV10-2
TGCGCCAGCAGTGTGCGGCGGACTAGCGGATACAATGAGCAGTTCTTC
CASSVRRTSGYNEQFF
>.|many|TRBJ1-1|TRBV6-2/TRBV6-3
TGTGCCAGCAGTTACTCGAGAGGGGGAAGCGTCACTGAAGCTTTCTTT
CASSYSRGGSVTEAFF
>.|few|TRBJ1-4|TRBV6-5
TGTGCCAGCAGTTACATGTTTGAAAAACTGTTTTTT
CASSYMFEKLFF
>TRBD1|.|TRBJ2-1|TRBV12-3/TRBV12-4
TGTGCCAGCAGTCCGAGACAGGGGGCGACGGGAGAGCAGTTCTTC
CASSPRQGATGEQFF
>.|many|TRBJ1-1|TRBV6-6
TGTGCCAGCCGGGCAGGGATTGGCACTGAAGCTTTCTTT
CASRAGIGTEAFF
>TRBD2|many|TRBJ2-7|TRBV4-3
TGCGCCAGCAGCCAAGATCTAGTAGCGGGGATAGACTCCTACGAGCAGTACTTC
CASSQDLVAGIDSYEQYF
>.|few|TRBJ1-5|TRBV6-2/TRBV6-3
TGTGCCAGCAGACAGGGCCTGGGGCCCCAGCATTTT
CASRQGLGPQHF
>.|few|TRBJ1-1|TRBV27
TGTGCCAGCAGTCTCGCGGGAGCCTTAGGGACTGAAGTTTTCTTT
CASSLAGALGTEVFF
>TRBD1|.|TRBJ1-2|TRBV29-1
TGCAGCGTGCAAGGACAGGGCGCGGGTAATGGCTACACCTTC
CSVQGQGAGNGYTF
>.|many|TRBJ1-1|TRBV20-1
TGCAGTGCTAGTAGGGTTACTGAAGCTTTCTTT
CSASRVTEAFF
>.|.|TRBJ2-1|TRBV30
TGTGCCTGGAGTGTCAGTAGTAATGAGCAGTTCTTC
CAWSVSSNEQFF
>TRBD2|.|TRBJ2-1|TRBV9
TGTGCCAGCAGCGTTGGACTAGCGTTGAATGAGCAGTTCTTC
CASSVGLALNEQFF
>.|.|TRBJ1-2|TRBV6-5
TGTGCCAGCAGTTACGGGCAGGGACCCTATGGCTACACCTTC
CASSYGQGPYGYTF
>.|.|TRBJ1-6|TRBV6-4
TGTGCCAGCAGTGACTCTGGAGGGAGGAATTCACCCCTCCACTTT
CASSDSGGRNSPLHF
>.|.|TRBJ1-2|TRBV20-1
TGCAGTGCTAGAGACCCAGAAGGCTATGGCTACACCTTC
CSARDPEGYGYTF
>.|.|TRBJ2-5|TRBV19
TGTGCCAGTAGTATTCTCCATCAAGCAGGGCAAGAGACCCAGTACTTC
CASSILHQAGQETQYF
>TRBD2|.|TRBJ2-7|TRBV6-2/TRBV6-3
TGTGCCAGCAGTTACGGACTAGCGGGAGGTAGCGTCTACGAGCAGTACTTC
CASSYGLAGGSVYEQYF
>.|many|TRBJ2-3|TRBV6-5
TGTGCCAGCAGTTGGCGGCGCACAGATACGCAGTATTTT
CASSWRRTDTQYF
>.|.|TRBJ2-7|TRBV7-3
TGTGCCAGCAGCTTAGATGGCCCGGGGAGCTCCTACGAGCAGTACTTC
CASSLDGPGSSYEQYF
>TRBD2|many|TRBJ2-7|TRBV6-5
TGTGCCAGCATCTCACGGACTAGCGGGGGCTTTTACTTC
CASISRTSGGFYF
>.|.|TRBJ2-3|TRBV18
TGTGCCAGCTCACCACCCCTAAAGGGGCCACGCACAGATACGCAGTATTTT
CASSPPLKGPRTDTQYF